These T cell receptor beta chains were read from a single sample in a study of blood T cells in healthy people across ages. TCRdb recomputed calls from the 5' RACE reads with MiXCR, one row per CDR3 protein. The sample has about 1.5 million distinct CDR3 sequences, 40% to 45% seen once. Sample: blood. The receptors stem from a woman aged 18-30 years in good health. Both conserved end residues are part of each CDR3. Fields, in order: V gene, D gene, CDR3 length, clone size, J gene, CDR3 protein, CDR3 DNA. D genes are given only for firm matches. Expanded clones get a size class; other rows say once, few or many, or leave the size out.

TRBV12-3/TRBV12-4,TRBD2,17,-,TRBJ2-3,CASSFIGSGRRTDMQYF,TGTGCCAGCAGTTTTATCGGCAGCGGGAGAAGGACAGATATGCAGTATTTT
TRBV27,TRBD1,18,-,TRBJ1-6,CASSSGDRVFSYNSPLHF,TGTGCCAGCAGTTCGGGTGACAGGGTATTCTCCTATAATTCACCCCTCCACTTT
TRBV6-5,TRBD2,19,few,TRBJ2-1,CASRLTSGGALGAYNEQFF,TGTGCCAGCAGATTGACTAGCGGGGGGGCCCTCGGGGCCTACAATGAGCAGTTCTTC
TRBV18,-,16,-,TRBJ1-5,CASSPRDRYSNQPQHF,TGTGCCAGCTCACCCCGAGATAGGTATAGCAATCAGCCCCAGCATTTT
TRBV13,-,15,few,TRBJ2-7,CASSLVRTLNYEQYF,TGTGCCAGCAGCTTAGTGCGGACTTTGAACTACGAGCAGTACTTC
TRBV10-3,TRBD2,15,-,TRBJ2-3,CAISEIAGVSDTQYF,TGTGCCATCAGTGAAATAGCGGGAGTTTCCGATACGCAGTATTTT
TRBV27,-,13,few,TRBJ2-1,CASTHGAWDEQFF,TGTGCCAGCACCCACGGGGCTTGGGATGAGCAGTTCTTC
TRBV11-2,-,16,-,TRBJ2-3,CASSDIGQAFTDTQYF,TGTGCCAGCAGCGATATAGGGCAGGCCTTCACAGATACGCAGTATTTT
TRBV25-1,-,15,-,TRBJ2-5,CASSESTLRKETQYF,TGTGCCAGCAGTGAATCTACCCTCAGAAAGGAGACCCAGTACTTC
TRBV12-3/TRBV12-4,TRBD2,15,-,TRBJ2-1,CASSSPGTSDHEQFF,TGTGCCAGCAGTTCCCCCGGGACTAGCGATCATGAGCAGTTCTTC
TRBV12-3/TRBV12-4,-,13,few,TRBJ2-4,CASRTQQGNIQYF,TGTGCCAGCAGAACTCAGCAGGGTAACATTCAGTACTTC
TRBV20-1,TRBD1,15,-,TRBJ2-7,CSASARDRGPYEQYF,TGCAGTGCTAGTGCGCGGGACAGGGGGCCCTACGAGCAGTACTTC
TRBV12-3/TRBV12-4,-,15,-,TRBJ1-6,CASSSGTPYNSPLHF,TGTGCCAGCAGCTCCGGGACACCTTATAATTCACCCCTCCACTTT
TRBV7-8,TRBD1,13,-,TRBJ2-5,CASSAGQDGTQYF,TGTGCCAGCAGCGCAGGACAGGATGGGACCCAGTACTTC
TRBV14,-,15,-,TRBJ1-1,CASSPILGMNTEAFF,TGTGCCAGCAGCCCGATCTTGGGGATGAACACTGAAGCTTTCTTT
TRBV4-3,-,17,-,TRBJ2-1,CASSRSQGARSYNEQFF,TGCGCCAGCAGCCGGTCCCAGGGAGCGCGCTCCTACAATGAGCAGTTCTTC
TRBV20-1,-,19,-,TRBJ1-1,CSARVPQGYDAKLNTEAFF,TGCAGTGCTAGAGTCCCCCAGGGGTACGACGCTAAACTGAACACTGAAGCTTTCTTT
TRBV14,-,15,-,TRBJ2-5,CASSLSSGGMMTQYF,TGTGCCAGCAGCCTCTCCAGCGGTGGGATGATGACCCAGTACTTC
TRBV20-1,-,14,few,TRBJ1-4,CSAKAGRVDEKLFF,TGCAGTGCTAAGGCGGGGAGGGTTGATGAAAAACTGTTTTTT
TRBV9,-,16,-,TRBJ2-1,CASSVEIAGVGNEQFF,TGTGCCAGCAGCGTAGAAATAGCTGGGGTGGGGAATGAGCAGTTCTTC
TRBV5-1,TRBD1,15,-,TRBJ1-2,CASSLGTGTQHGYTF,TGCGCCAGCAGCTTGGGGACAGGGACTCAGCATGGCTACACCTTC
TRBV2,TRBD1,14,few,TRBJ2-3,CASFTGGGSDTQYF,TGTGCCAGCTTTACAGGGGGCGGCTCAGATACGCAGTATTTT
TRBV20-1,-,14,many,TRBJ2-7,CSAREGGPSYEQYF,TGCAGTGCTAGAGAGGGGGGGCCGAGCTACGAGCAGTACTTC
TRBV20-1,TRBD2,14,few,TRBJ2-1,CSANGLARGNEQFF,TGCAGTGCGAACGGACTAGCGCGAGGGAATGAGCAGTTCTTC
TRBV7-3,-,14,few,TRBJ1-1,CASRPDGMNTEAFF,TGTGCCAGCAGGCCCGACGGAATGAACACTGAAGCTTTCTTT
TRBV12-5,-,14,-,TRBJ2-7,CASALRDGSYEQYF,TGTGCTAGTGCACTTCGGGACGGGTCCTACGAGCAGTACTTC
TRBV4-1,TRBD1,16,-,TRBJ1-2,CASSQEPGQGNYGYTF,TGCGCCAGCAGCCAAGAGCCGGGACAGGGTAACTATGGCTACACCTTC
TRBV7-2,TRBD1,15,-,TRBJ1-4,CASSARTGYNEKLFF,TGTGCCAGCAGCGCCCGGACAGGGTATAATGAAAAACTGTTTTTT
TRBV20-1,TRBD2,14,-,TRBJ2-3,CSAPGGVLADTQYF,TGCAGTGCGCCGGGGGGGGTTCTCGCAGATACGCAGTATTTT
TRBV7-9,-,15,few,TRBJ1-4,CASRGVRQDNEKLFF,TGTGCCAGCAGAGGGGTGAGGCAGGATAATGAAAAACTGTTTTTT
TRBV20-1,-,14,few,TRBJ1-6,CSATISSYNSPLHF,TGCAGTGCGACCATTAGCTCCTATAATTCACCCCTCCACTTT
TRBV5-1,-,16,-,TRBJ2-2,CASSLDSGSLPGGLFF,TGCGCCAGCAGCTTGGATTCTGGTTCTTTACCTGGGGGGCTGTTTTTT
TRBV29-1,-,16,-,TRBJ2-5,CSVEGEPGHPVGTQYF,TGCAGCGTTGAAGGGGAGCCGGGACACCCGGTGGGGACCCAGTACTTC
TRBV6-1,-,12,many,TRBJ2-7,CASSELGYEQYF,TGTGCCAGCAGTGAACTGGGCTACGAGCAGTACTTC
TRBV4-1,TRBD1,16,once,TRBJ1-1,CASSQRTGALNTEAFF,TGCGCCAGCAGCCAAAGGACAGGGGCCCTAAACACTGAAGCTTTCTTT
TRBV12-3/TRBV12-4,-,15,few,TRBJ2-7,CASSLRRQYSYEQYF,TGTGCCAGCAGTCTCCGGCGGCAGTACTCCTACGAGCAGTACTTC
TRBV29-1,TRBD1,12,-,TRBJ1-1,CSAGGQFPEAFF,TGCAGCGCTGGGGGACAGTTCCCTGAAGCTTTCTTT
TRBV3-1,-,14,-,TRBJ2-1,CASSQDVADNEQFF,TGTGCCAGCAGCCAAGATGTGGCCGACAATGAGCAGTTCTTC
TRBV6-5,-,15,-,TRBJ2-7,CASRGPGSSYNEQYF,TGTGCCAGCAGGGGTCCAGGGAGCTCCTACAATGAGCAGTACTTC
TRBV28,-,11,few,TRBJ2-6,CASSSAFVLTF,TGTGCCAGCAGTTCAGCGTTCGTCCTGACTTTC
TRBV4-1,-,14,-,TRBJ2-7,CASSHPGRSYEQYF,TGCGCCAGCAGCCACCCGGGACGGTCCTACGAGCAGTACTTC
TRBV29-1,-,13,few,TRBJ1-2,CSVDSRSAYGYTF,TGCAGCGTTGATAGTAGGTCTGCTTATGGCTACACCTTC
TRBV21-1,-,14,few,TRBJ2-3,CAREAGAGADTQYF,TGTGCCAGGGAAGCTGGAGCGGGCGCAGATACGCAGTATTTT
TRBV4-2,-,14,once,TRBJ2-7,CASSQDRGNWEQYF,TGTGCCAGCAGCCAAGATAGGGGAAACTGGGAGCAGTACTTC
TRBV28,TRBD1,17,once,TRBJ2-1,CASSSVAGQGSYNEQFF,TGTGCCAGCAGTTCGGTGGCCGGACAGGGCTCCTACAATGAGCAGTTCTTC
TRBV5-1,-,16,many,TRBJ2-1,CASSLAGRSSYNEQFF,TGCGCCAGCAGCTTGGCGGGGCGGAGCTCCTACAATGAGCAGTTCTTC